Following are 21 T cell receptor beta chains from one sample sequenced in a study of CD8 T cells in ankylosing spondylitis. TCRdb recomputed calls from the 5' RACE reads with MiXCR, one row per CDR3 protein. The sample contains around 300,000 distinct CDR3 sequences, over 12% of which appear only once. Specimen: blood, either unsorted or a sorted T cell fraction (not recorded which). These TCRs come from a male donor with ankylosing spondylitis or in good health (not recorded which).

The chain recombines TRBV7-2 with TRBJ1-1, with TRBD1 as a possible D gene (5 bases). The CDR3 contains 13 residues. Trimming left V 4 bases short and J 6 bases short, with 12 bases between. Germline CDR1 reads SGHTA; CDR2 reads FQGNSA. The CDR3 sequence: CASSSPLTAEAFF. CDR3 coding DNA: TGTGCCAGCAGCTCCCCTTTGACAGCTGAAGCTTTCTTT.

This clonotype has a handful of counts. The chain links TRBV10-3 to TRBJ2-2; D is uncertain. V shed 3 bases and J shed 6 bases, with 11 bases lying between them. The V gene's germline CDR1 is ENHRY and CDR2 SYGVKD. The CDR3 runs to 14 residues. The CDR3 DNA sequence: TGTGCCATCAGTGAAGGACCTGGCGCCGGGGAGCTGTTTTTT. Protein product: CAISEGPGAGELFF.

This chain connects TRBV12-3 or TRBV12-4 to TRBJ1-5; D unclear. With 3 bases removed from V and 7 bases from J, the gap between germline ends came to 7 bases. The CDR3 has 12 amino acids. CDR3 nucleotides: TGTGCCAGCAGTTTTTCCGCGCAGCCCCAGCATTTT. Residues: CASSFSAQPQHF.

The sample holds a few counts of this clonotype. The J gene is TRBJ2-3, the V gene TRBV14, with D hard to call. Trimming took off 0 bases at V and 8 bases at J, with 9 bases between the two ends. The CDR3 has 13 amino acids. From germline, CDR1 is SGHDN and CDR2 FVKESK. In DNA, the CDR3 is TGTGCCAGCAGCCAAGATCCAGTTGGTACGCAGTATTTT. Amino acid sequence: CASSQDPVGTQYF.

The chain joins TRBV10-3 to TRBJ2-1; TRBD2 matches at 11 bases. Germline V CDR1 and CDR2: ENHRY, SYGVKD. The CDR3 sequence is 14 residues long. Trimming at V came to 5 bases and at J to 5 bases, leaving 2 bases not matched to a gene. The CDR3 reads CAISLAGGNNEQFF. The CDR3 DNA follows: TGTGCCATCAGTCTAGCGGGAGGAAACAATGAGCAGTTCTTC.

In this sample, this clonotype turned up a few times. DNA of the CDR3: TGTGCCACCTCCGCAGGGGGAGGGCGTGGCTACACCTTC. As protein: CATSAGGGRGYTF. The V call is TRBV12-3 or TRBV12-4, the J call TRBJ1-2; 7 bases fit TRBD1. Trimming at V came to 10 bases and at J to 7 bases, leaving 12 bases not matched to a gene. The CDR3 has 13 residues.

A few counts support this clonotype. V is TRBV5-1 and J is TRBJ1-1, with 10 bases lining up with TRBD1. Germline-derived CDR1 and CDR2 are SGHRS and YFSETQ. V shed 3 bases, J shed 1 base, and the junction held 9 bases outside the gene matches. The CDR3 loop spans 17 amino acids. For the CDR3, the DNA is TGCGCCAGCAGCTCCGTCCCGGGACAGGGGACGAACACTGAAGCTTTCTTT. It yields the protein CASSSVPGQGTNTEAFF. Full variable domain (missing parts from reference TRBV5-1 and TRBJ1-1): KAGVTQTPRYLIKTRGQQVTLSCSPISGHRSVSWYQQTPGQGLQFLFEYFSETQRNKGNFPGRFSGRQFSNSRSEMNVSTLELGDSALYLCASSSVPGQGTNTEAFFGQGTRLTVV.

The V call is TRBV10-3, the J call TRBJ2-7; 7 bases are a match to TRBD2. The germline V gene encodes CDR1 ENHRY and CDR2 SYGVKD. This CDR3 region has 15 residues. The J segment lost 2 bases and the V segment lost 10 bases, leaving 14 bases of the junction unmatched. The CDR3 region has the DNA TGTGCCACCAGCCGGGGGGAGGACGGAACCTACGAGCAGTACTTC. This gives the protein CATSRGEDGTYEQYF.

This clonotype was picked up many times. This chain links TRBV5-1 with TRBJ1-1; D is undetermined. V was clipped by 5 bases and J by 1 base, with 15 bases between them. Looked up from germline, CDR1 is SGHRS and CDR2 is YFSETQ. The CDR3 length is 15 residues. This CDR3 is CASRWQFLGNTEAFF. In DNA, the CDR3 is TGCGCCAGCAGGTGGCAGTTTTTAGGGAACACTGAAGCTTTCTTT.

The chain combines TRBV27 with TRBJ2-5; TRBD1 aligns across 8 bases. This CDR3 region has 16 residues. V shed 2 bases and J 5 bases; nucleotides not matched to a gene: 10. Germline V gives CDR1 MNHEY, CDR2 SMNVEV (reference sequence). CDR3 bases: TGTGCCAGCAGTTTACAGGGGGCGCAGAGTAGGGAGACCCAGTACTTC. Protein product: CASSLQGAQSRETQYF.

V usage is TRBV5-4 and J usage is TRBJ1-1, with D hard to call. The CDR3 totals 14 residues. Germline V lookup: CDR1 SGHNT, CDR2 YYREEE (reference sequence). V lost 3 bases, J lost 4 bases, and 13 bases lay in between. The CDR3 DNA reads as TGTGCCAGCAGCTCGGAGAAGGAAGGCACTGAAGCTTTCTTT. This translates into CASSSEKEGTEAFF.

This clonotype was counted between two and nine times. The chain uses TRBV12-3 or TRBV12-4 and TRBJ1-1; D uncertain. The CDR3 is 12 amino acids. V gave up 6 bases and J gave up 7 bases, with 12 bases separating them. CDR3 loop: CASSPRADEAFF. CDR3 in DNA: TGTGCCAGCAGCCCAAGGGCGGATGAAGCTTTCTTT.

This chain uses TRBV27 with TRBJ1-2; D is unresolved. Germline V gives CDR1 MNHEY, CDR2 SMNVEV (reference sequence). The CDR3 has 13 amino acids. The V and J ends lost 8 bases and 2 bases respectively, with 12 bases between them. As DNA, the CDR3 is TGTGCCAGCGCTGGCGGACCCAACTATGGCTACACCTTC. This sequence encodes CASAGGPNYGYTF.

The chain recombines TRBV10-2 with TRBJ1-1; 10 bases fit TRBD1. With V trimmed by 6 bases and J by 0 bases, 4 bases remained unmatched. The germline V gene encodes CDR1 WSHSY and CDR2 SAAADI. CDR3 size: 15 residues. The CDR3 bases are TGCGCCAGCAGGGACAGGGGGACCTTGAACACTGAAGCTTTCTTT. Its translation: CASRDRGTLNTEAFF.

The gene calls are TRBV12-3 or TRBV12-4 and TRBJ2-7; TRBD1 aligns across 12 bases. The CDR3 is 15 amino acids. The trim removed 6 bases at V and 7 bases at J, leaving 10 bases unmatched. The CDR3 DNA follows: TGTGCCAGCAGCTCGGGGGGACAGGGGGCGGGTGAGCAGTACTTC. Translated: CASSSGGQGAGEQYF.

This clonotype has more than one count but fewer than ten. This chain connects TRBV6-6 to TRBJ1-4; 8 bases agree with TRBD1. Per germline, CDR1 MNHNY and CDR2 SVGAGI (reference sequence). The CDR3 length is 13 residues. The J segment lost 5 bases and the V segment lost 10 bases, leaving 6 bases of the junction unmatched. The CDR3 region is CAIGTGLNEKLFF. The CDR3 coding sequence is TGTGCCATCGGGACAGGCTTGAATGAAAAACTGTTTTTT.

CDR3 sequence reads: CASSVEGSSTDTQYF. In DNA, the CDR3 is TGTGCCAGCAGTGTTGAAGGATCTAGCACAGATACGCAGTATTTT. The rearrangement links TRBV2 to TRBJ2-3; no definite D call. Germline V lookup: CDR1 SNHLY, CDR2 FYNNEI. CDR3 length equals 15 residues. With 4 bases removed from V and 0 bases from J, the gap between germline ends came to 11 bases.

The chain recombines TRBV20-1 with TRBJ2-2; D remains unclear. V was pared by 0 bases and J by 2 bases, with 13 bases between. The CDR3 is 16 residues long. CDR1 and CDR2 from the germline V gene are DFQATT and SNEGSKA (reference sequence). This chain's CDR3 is CSARDLHLGNTGELFF. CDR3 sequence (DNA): TGCAGTGCTAGAGATCTGCACCTCGGTAACACCGGGGAGCTGTTTTTT.

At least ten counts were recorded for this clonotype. The CDR3 is CASSLVATYPYNEQFF. In DNA form, the CDR3 reads TGCGCCAGCAGCTTGGTCGCGACCTACCCCTACAATGAGCAGTTCTTC. The chain couples TRBV5-1 to TRBJ2-1; no definite D call. The CDR3 is 16 amino acids. Trimming shortened V by 0 bases and J by 2 bases, and 12 bases separated the two germline ends. Per germline, CDR1 SGHRS and CDR2 YFSETQ.

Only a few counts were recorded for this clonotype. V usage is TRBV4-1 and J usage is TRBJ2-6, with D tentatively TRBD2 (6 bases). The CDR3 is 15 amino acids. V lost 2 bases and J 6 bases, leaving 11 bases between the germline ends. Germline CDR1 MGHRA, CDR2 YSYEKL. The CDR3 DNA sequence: TGCGCCAGCAGCCAACCCGGGGGAAAGGCCAACGTCCTGACTTTC. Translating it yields CASSQPGGKANVLTF.

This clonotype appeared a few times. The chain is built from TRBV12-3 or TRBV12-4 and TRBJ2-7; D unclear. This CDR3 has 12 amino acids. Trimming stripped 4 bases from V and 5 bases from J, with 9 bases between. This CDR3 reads CASSYDFHEQYF. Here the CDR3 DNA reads TGTGCCAGCAGTTACGACTTCCACGAGCAGTACTTC.